Following are 24 T cell receptor beta chains from one sample sequenced in a study of T cells in Graves' hyperthyroidism and ophthalmopathy. Amplification yielded TCR beta CDR3 regions, with RNA transcripts as the source. HTBI primers were employed in a first-round RT-PCR of the TCR CDR3. TCRdb reprocessed the multiplex PCR reads with MiXCR, giving one entry per CDR3 protein. This table has approximately 620,000 distinct CDR3 sequences, approximately 15% appearing once. Sequenced sample: blood. Receptors were obtained from a woman aged 25 to 39 with Graves' hyperthyroidism that later progressed to Graves' ophthalmopathy.

The table lists this clonotype with a few counts. V is TRBV20-1 and J is TRBJ2-5; D is possibly TRBD1 (8 bases). Germline V lookup: CDR1 DFQATT, CDR2 SNEGSKA (reference sequence). This CDR3 is 15 amino acids long. V lost 0 bases, J lost 5 bases, and 16 bases lay in between. DNA for the CDR3: TGCAGTGCTAGAGATATCGGACAGGGAGGGGAGACCCAGTACTTC. Translating it yields CSARDIGQGGETQYF.

This clonotype appeared a few times. The chain couples TRBV29-1 to TRBJ2-1; 8 nucleotides agree with TRBD1. The junction had 6 bases not matched to a gene; V was cut back by 0 bases and J by 11 bases. The CDR3 extends over 13 amino acids. Germline loops: CDR1 SQVTM, CDR2 ANQGSEA. CDR3 bases: TGCAGCGTTGAAGATCCGGACAGGGATAAGCAGTTCTTC. Its protein product is CSVEDPDRDKQFF.

The J gene is TRBJ1-1, the V gene TRBV18; 7 positions match TRBD1. The CDR3 is made up of 17 amino acids. Germline V gene data show CDR1 as KGHSH and CDR2 as LQKENI. The V segment lost 4 bases and the J segment 0 bases; nucleotides outside the gene matches: 11. The CDR3 DNA reads TGTGCCAGCTCACGAAAAGGGAAGACAGGGCTGAACACTGAAGCTTTCTTT. This gives the protein CASSRKGKTGLNTEAFF. Based on the CDR3 plus reference TRBV18 and TRBJ1-1, the full variable domain is NAGVMQNPRHLVRRRGQEARLRCSPMKGHSHVYWYRQLPEEGLKFMVYLQKENIIDESGMPKERFSAEFPKEGPSILRIQQVVRGDSAAYFCASSRKGKTGLNTEAFFGQGTRLTVV.

The sample holds many counts of this clonotype. This chain connects TRBV29-1 to TRBJ2-7; 8 bases are a match to TRBD2. CDR3 length: 15 amino acids. With 1 base clipped from V and 2 bases from J, the junction kept 7 bases outside the gene matches. Germline V gives CDR1 SQVTM, CDR2 ANQGSEA. CDR3 region: CSVEGVREAAYEQYF. In DNA, the CDR3 is TGCAGCGTTGAAGGGGTGCGGGAGGCCGCCTACGAGCAGTACTTC.

This clonotype was detected ten times or more. CDR3 protein: CASSFIAGETDTQYF. The CDR3 coding sequence is TGCGCCAGCAGCTTCATAGCGGGAGAGACAGATACGCAGTATTTT. The chain combines TRBV5-1 with TRBJ2-3; TRBD2 agrees at 9 bases. The CDR3 is 15 residues long. Germline V gene data show CDR1 as SGHRS and CDR2 as YFSETQ. V trimming: 2 bases; J trimming: 3 bases; junction bases outside the gene matches: 4. Drawing the rest from reference TRBV5-1 and TRBJ2-3, the complete variable domain is KAGVTQTPRYLIKTRGQQVTLSCSPISGHRSVSWYQQTPGQGLQFLFEYFSETQRNKGNFPGRFSGRQFSNSRSEMNVSTLELGDSALYLCASSFIAGETDTQYFGPGTRLTVL.

This clonotype was seen a few times. The CDR3 protein is CSAYSSGTSGYNEQFF. The CDR3 nucleotides are TGCAGTGCCTATTCCTCCGGGACTAGCGGTTACAATGAGCAGTTCTTC. J is TRBJ2-1 and V is TRBV20-1, with 11 bases identical to TRBD2. The CDR3 has 16 amino acids. Germline CDR1 is DFQATT and CDR2 is SNEGSKA (reference sequence). J lost 4 bases, V lost 6 bases, and 11 bases had no gene match.

This clonotype was detected ten times or more. The chain uses TRBV28 and TRBJ1-1; 9 positions match TRBD1. The CDR3 length is 17 residues. CDR1 is MDHEN, CDR2 SYDVKM, per germline. V was pared by 2 bases and J by 7 bases, with 14 bases of the junction left unmatched. The CDR3 sequence: CASSLLLYRGRRDEAFF. CDR3 coding DNA: TGTGCCAGCAGTTTACTTTTATACAGGGGGCGCAGAGATGAAGCTTTCTTT. Full variable domain (rest looked up from reference TRBV28 and TRBJ1-1): DVKVTQSSRYLVKRTGEKVFLECVQDMDHENMFWYRQDPGLGLRLIYFSYDVKMKEKGDIPEGYSVSREKKERFSLILESASTNQTSMYLCASSLLLYRGRRDEAFFGQGTRLTVV.

This clonotype was detected ten times or more. The rearrangement joins TRBV6-2 or TRBV6-3 to TRBJ1-1, with 9 bases aligning to TRBD1. J lost 0 bases, V lost 5 bases, and 7 bases had no gene match. Germline V gene lookup returns CDR1 MNHEY and CDR2 SVGEGT. This CDR3 is 16 amino acids long. The CDR3 DNA follows: TGTGCCAGCAGTGACGGACAGGGGTGGGTGAACACTGAAGCTTTCTTT. Its protein product is CASSDGQGWVNTEAFF.

This clonotype was recorded at least ten times. This rearrangement joins TRBV30 to TRBJ1-1; D is undetermined. CDR3 length: 13 residues. Trimming left V 0 bases short and J 0 bases short, with 5 bases between. CDR1 and CDR2 from the germline V gene are GTSNPN and SVGIG (reference sequence). CDR3: CAWSVHLNTEAFF. CDR3 DNA sequence: TGTGCCTGGAGTGTCCACTTGAACACTGAAGCTTTCTTT.

In its sample, this clonotype was seen a few times. The V call is TRBV19, the J call TRBJ1-5; 7 nucleotides match TRBD1. The CDR3 consists of 15 residues. V gave up 5 bases and J gave up 0 bases; unmatched junction bases: 4. Germline CDR1 LNHDA, CDR2 SQIVND (reference sequence). The CDR3 loop reads CASSRDSYSNQPQHF. As DNA, the CDR3 is TGTGCCAGTAGTCGGGACAGCTATAGCAATCAGCCCCAGCATTTT.

This clonotype appeared many times. The chain recombines TRBV2 with TRBJ2-1; 11 positions match TRBD2. The CDR3 runs to 15 residues. Germline CDR1 and CDR2: SNHLY and FYNNEI. Trimming took 2 bases from V and 6 from J; bases not matched to a gene: 3. The CDR3 spells CASSELAGGLNEQFF. CDR3 bases: TGTGCCAGCAGTGAACTAGCGGGAGGACTCAATGAGCAGTTCTTC.

In this sample, this clonotype turned up a few times. The rearrangement links TRBV6-2 or TRBV6-3 to TRBJ2-7, with 8 bases aligning to TRBD1. CDR1 and CDR2 (germline): MNHEY, SVGEGT. The length of the CDR3 is 15 residues. The ends lost 4 bases at V and 4 bases at J; junction bases unmatched: 9. CDR3 loop: CASSSSGQGPYEQYF. The CDR3 DNA sequence: TGTGCCAGCAGTTCCTCTGGACAGGGACCTTACGAGCAGTACTTC.

The J gene is TRBJ2-7, the V gene TRBV4-1; D may match TRBD1 or TRBD2 (5 bases each). V lost 4 bases to trimming and J lost 4 bases, with 14 bases between them. Germline V gene sequence: CDR1 MGHRA, CDR2 YSYEKL. The CDR3 runs to 14 residues. The CDR3 loop is CASSPPGQKYEQYF. The CDR3 nucleotides read TGCGCCAGCAGCCCCCCGGGGCAGAAGTACGAGCAGTACTTC.

This clonotype was seen many times. The chain has TRBV30 and TRBJ1-2, with no clear D. The CDR3 is made up of 11 amino acids. Germline values: CDR1 GTSNPN, CDR2 SVGIG (reference sequence). The V gene lost 4 bases and the J gene lost 8 bases, with 11 bases spanning the gap. The CDR3 region has the DNA TGTGCCTGGATCACAATAATGGGCTACACCTTC. It specifies CAWITIMGYTF. The variable domain in full, completed from reference TRBV30 and TRBJ1-2, reads SQTIHQWPATLVQPVGSPLSLECTVEGTSNPNLYWYRQAAGRGLQLLFYSVGIGQISSEVPQNLSASRPQDRQFILSSKKLLLSDSGFYLCAWITIMGYTFGSGTRLTVV.

This clonotype was found many times. The chain carries TRBV20-1 and TRBJ2-3, with 9 positions matching TRBD1. The germline V gene encodes CDR1 DFQATT and CDR2 SNEGSKA (reference sequence). The trim removed 4 bases at V and 0 bases at J, leaving 5 bases unmatched. The length of the CDR3 is 15 residues. CDR3 residues: CSAKTGTGSTDTQYF. The CDR3 DNA is TGCAGTGCTAAGACCGGGACAGGGAGCACAGATACGCAGTATTTT.

Ten or more counts support this clonotype. This chain joins TRBV19 and TRBJ1-5; D possibly corresponds to TRBD1 (5 bases). This CDR3 region has 15 residues. The germline V and J ends were trimmed by 7 bases and 8 bases, with 21 bases remaining between them. Germline CDR1 reads LNHDA; CDR2 reads SQIVND (reference sequence). This CDR3 is CASTNSRGSREPQHF. CDR3 DNA sequence: TGTGCCAGTACCAATTCCCGGGGCAGCAGGGAGCCCCAGCATTTT.

J is TRBJ2-2 and V is TRBV2; D remains ambiguous. CDR3 size: 12 residues. Trimming left V 11 bases short and J 3 bases short, with 10 bases between. CDR1 and CDR2 (germline): SNHLY, FYNNEI. In nucleotides, the CDR3 is TGTGCCGGCTTCCCCGACACCGGGGAGCTGTTTTTT. It yields the protein CAGFPDTGELFF.

This clonotype was observed a few times. The rearrangement uses TRBV30 and TRBJ1-6, with D perhaps matching TRBD1 (5 bases). The CDR3 extends over 15 amino acids. The V end lost 0 bases, the J end lost 11 bases, and 17 bases lay between the germline ends. Germline loops: CDR1 GTSNPN, CDR2 SVGIG (reference sequence). The chain's CDR3 is CAWSVSGPGLTPLHF. CDR3 bases: TGTGCCTGGAGTGTGTCGGGGCCCGGTTTGACACCCCTCCACTTT.

A remark on this clonotype: This sequence may be a read error, since a much larger clone differs from it by one base. This chain connects TRBV28 to TRBJ1-3; TRBD1 agrees at 10 bases. There are 14 residues in the CDR3. The junction had 6 bases not matched to a gene; V was cut back by 5 bases and J by 8 bases. Germline V gene data show CDR1 as MDHEN and CDR2 as SYDVKM. The CDR3 DNA follows: TGTGCCAGCAGTCCCCGGACAGGGGGGGACACCATATATTTT. Amino acid sequence: CASSPRTGGDTIYF.

This clonotype was picked up many times. The rearrangement uses TRBV7-2 and TRBJ2-1; D might be TRBD2 (6 bases). Trimming took 4 bases from V and 6 from J, leaving 16 bases between them. This CDR3 comprises 15 residues. The germline gives CDR1 SGHTA, CDR2 FQGNSA. CDR3 sequence reads: CASSSQGLVINEQFF. The CDR3 region has the DNA TGTGCCAGCAGCTCGCAGGGACTTGTAATCAATGAGCAGTTCTTC. Variable domain in full (rest from reference TRBV7-2 and TRBJ2-1): GAGVSQSPSNKVTEKGKDVELRCDPISGHTALYWYRQSLGQGLEFLIYFQGNSAPDKSGLPSDRFSAERTGGSVSTLTIQRTQQEDSAVYLCASSSQGLVINEQFFGPGTRLTVL.

V and J are TRBV5-5 and TRBJ1-5; 8 bases agree with TRBD1. Germline values: CDR1 SGHKS, CDR2 YYEKEE (reference sequence). Unmatched junction bases numbered 4, after V lost 3 bases and J lost 5 bases. The CDR3 contains 14 residues. The CDR3 DNA reads TGTGCCAGCAGCTCGGTGACAGGGGATCAGCCCCAGCATTTT. Protein sequence: CASSSVTGDQPQHF.

Ten or more counts support this clonotype. The chain recombines TRBV12-3 or TRBV12-4 with TRBJ2-7; TRBD1 matches at 9 bases. V lost 3 bases, J lost 3 bases, and 3 bases stayed unmatched. The CDR3 sequence is 14 residues long. The CDR3 DNA follows: TGTGCCAGCAGTTTGAGGACAGGGGACTACGAGCAGTACTTC. Translating it yields CASSLRTGDYEQYF.

In this sample, this clonotype turned up many times. The V call is TRBV28, the J call TRBJ1-1; D might be TRBD1 (6 bases). The CDR3 loop spans 17 amino acids. In germline, CDR1 is MDHEN, CDR2 SYDVKM. The V end was cut by 8 bases, the J end by 7 bases, with 29 bases between. The CDR3 bases are TGTGCCAGCCAAATGGCCCGGTGGGGGCTTGGTAAGGGTGAAGCTTTCTTT. Translating gives CASQMARWGLGKGEAFF.

This clonotype was recorded at least ten times. The rearrangement joins TRBV19 to TRBJ1-2, with D unclear. CDR1 LNHDA and CDR2 SQIVND come from the germline V gene (reference sequence). Trimming stripped 7 bases from V and 5 bases from J, with 8 bases between. The CDR3 runs to 11 residues. DNA of the CDR3: TGTGCCAGTATTGGGCAGTATGGCTACACCTTC. Translating it yields CASIGQYGYTF. The complete variable domain, with remaining parts taken from reference TRBV19 and TRBJ1-2, reads DGGITQSPKYLFRKEGQNVTLSCEQNLNHDAMYWYRQDPGQGLRLIYYSQIVNDFQKGDIAEGYSVSREKKESFPLTVTSAQKNPTAFYLCASIGQYGYTFGSGTRLTVV.